The 22 T cell receptor beta chains listed next were all sequenced from one sample in a study of cytomegalovirus exposure and HLA in healthy donors. The PCR ran on 60 Vbeta and 13 Jbeta primers. TCRdb's copy holds only in-frame clones and misses some; the assay was immunoSEQ multiplex PCR. The sample shows approximately 220,000 clones, approximately 80% of them seen only once. Material: PBMCs. The receptors here all came from a girl between 5 and 17 years old in good health and CMV-seronegative.

In its sample, this clone was seen a few times. The chain combines TRBV7-2 with TRBJ2-3; the match to TRBD2 covers 9 bases. V lost 4 bases, J lost 0 bases, and 2 bases stayed unmatched. Per the germline V gene, CDR1 is SGHTA and CDR2 is FQGNSA. The CDR3 runs to 15 residues. CDR3 sequence: CASSWTSVSTDTQYF. The CDR3 coding sequence is TGTGCCAGCAGCTGGACTAGCGTTAGCACAGATACGCAGTATTTT.

The chain carries TRBV4-3 and TRBJ2-7; 9 bases line up with TRBD1. The CDR3 spans 17 residues. Germline V gives CDR1 LGHNA, CDR2 YSLEER. V lost 2 bases to trimming and J lost 2 bases; unmatched junction nucleotides: 10. CDR3 residues: CASSQYTGTGTPYEQYF. The CDR3 nucleotides are TGCGCCAGCAGCCAATACACCGGGACAGGGACGCCCTACGAGCAGTACTTC.

This clone occurred a few times. V and J are TRBV5-4 and TRBJ2-5, with 8 bases identical to TRBD1. This CDR3 contains 16 residues. Germline V gene data show CDR1 as SGHNT and CDR2 as YYREEE (reference sequence). The J segment lost 0 bases and the V segment lost 4 bases, leaving 8 bases of the junction unmatched. The CDR3 region is CASSHRTGRNQETQYF. CDR3 nucleotide sequence: TGTGCCAGCAGCCACAGGACAGGGCGGAACCAAGAGACCCAGTACTTC.

The chain recombines TRBV18 with TRBJ1-4; D is undetermined. V lost 4 bases, J lost 0 bases, and 18 bases lay in between. The CDR3 sequence is 18 residues long. Germline CDR1 KGHSH, CDR2 LQKENI. As DNA, the CDR3 is TGTGCCAGCTCACTTGTTTCGCAGTCTCCAGCAACTAATGAAAAACTGTTTTTT. This sequence encodes CASSLVSQSPATNEKLFF.

CDR3 amino acids: CASSLGTGNEKLFF. DNA of the CDR3: TGTGCCAGCAGCTTAGGGACAGGGAATGAAAAACTGTTTTTT. The J gene is TRBJ1-4, the V gene TRBV7-8, with TRBD1 matching 8 bases. Germline CDR1 SGHVS, CDR2 FQNEAQ. This CDR3 spans 14 amino acids. The V segment lost 1 base and the J segment 5 bases; nucleotides outside the gene matches: 0. Drawing the rest from reference TRBV7-8 and TRBJ1-4, the complete variable domain is GAGVSQSPRYKVAKRGQDVALRCDPISGHVSLFWYQQALGQGPEFLTYFQNEAQLDKSGLPSDRFFAERPEGSVSTLKIQRTQQEDSAVYLCASSLGTGNEKLFFGSGTQLSVL.

The V and J genes are TRBV30 and TRBJ1-1, with 9 bases matching TRBD1. Trimming removed 5 bases from V and 5 bases from J; junction bases left unmatched: 6. CDR1 and CDR2 (germline): GTSNPN, SVGIG (reference sequence). The CDR3 runs 13 residues. The CDR3 loop is CAWSGQGGTEAFF. CDR3 bases: TGTGCCTGGTCGGGACAGGGTGGTACTGAAGCTTTCTTT.

CDR3 sequence (DNA): TGTGCCAGCATGATAGGACAGGGCTCCTACGAGCAGTACTTC. It specifies CASMIGQGSYEQYF. J is TRBJ2-7 and V is TRBV6-1; 8 bases align to TRBD1. Germline CDR1 and CDR2: MNHNS and SASEGT. V shed 7 bases, J shed 0 bases, and the junction held 5 bases outside the gene matches. The CDR3 has 14 residues.

The chain joins TRBV19 to TRBJ1-4; 7 bases agree with TRBD1. Germline assignment: CDR1 LNHDA and CDR2 SQIVND (reference sequence). The V gene end was trimmed by 8 bases and the J gene end by 4 bases; junction bases not matched to a gene: 7. The CDR3 extends over 14 amino acids. CDR3 coding DNA: TGTGCCAGTCGAAGACAGGGAGGTAATGAAAAACTGTTTTTT. It encodes CASRRQGGNEKLFF.

This clone was detected only a few times. The chain employs TRBV25-1 and TRBJ2-1; TRBD2 matches 8 bases. This CDR3 has 18 residues. The V and J ends lost 3 bases and 0 bases, in that order; junction bases with no gene match: 10. Looked up from germline, CDR1 is MGHDK and CDR2 is SYGVNS. The DNA of the CDR3 is TGTGCCAGCAGTGAGGCGGGGGGAGATATCAGCTCCTACAATGAGCAGTTCTTC. Amino acids: CASSEAGGDISSYNEQFF.

This sequence joins TRBV5-6 and TRBJ2-7; D unclear. V was clipped by 1 base and J by 2 bases, with 7 bases between them. The CDR3 runs 13 residues. Germline values: CDR1 SGHDT, CDR2 YYEEEE. CDR3 nucleotides: TGTGCCAGCAGCTTGACCGGAGCCTACGAGCAGTACTTC. The encoded protein is CASSLTGAYEQYF.

The rearrangement links TRBV18 to TRBJ2-7, with D uncertain. CDR1 is KGHSH and CDR2 is LQKENI in the germline V gene. This CDR3 spans 14 amino acids. The germline V and J ends were trimmed by 4 bases and 0 bases, with 10 bases remaining between them. This CDR3 reads CASSLLERSYEQYF. CDR3 sequence (DNA): TGTGCCAGCTCACTCCTAGAACGCTCCTACGAGCAGTACTTC.

The gene calls are TRBV9 and TRBJ1-1; 8 bases agree with TRBD1. Unmatched junction bases numbered 6, after V lost 6 bases and J lost 5 bases. From germline, CDR1 is SGDLS and CDR2 YYNGEE. The CDR3 loop spans 13 amino acids. The CDR3, as DNA: TGTGCCAGCAACGCAGGGGGCGGGACTGAAGCTTTCTTT. Translated, it gives CASNAGGGTEAFF.

The rearrangement joins TRBV4-1 to TRBJ1-1, with 7 bases that match TRBD1. This CDR3 is built from 14 residues. Germline-derived CDR1 and CDR2 are MGHRA and YSYEKL. V shed 4 bases, J shed 5 bases, and the junction held 7 bases outside the gene matches. The CDR3, as DNA: TGCGCCAGCAGCCCGCAGGGGGTGATAACTGAAGCTTTCTTT. As protein: CASSPQGVITEAFF.

This chain joins TRBV9 and TRBJ1-2, with TRBD1 as a possible D gene (5 bases). Germline values: CDR1 SGDLS, CDR2 YYNGEE. This CDR3 spans 18 amino acids. Trimming removed 3 bases from V and 1 base from J, with 22 bases in between. Here the CDR3 DNA reads TGTGCCAGCAGCGAGGCTCGGGAGGGGCTCACTCTTAACTATGGCTACACCTTC. Its translation: CASSEAREGLTLNYGYTF.

This chain joins TRBV28 and TRBJ2-5; 11 bases are shared with TRBD1. Judging by the DNA end, TRBJ2-7 fits better; the J call may be wrong. CDR3 length equals 16 residues. Germline CDR1 reads MDHEN; CDR2 reads SYDVKM. The CDR3 region is CASSPPPDRGLYEQYF. CDR3 DNA sequence: TGTGCCAGCAGTCCGCCCCCGGACAGGGGGCTTTACGAGCAGTACTTC.

The rearrangement links TRBV27 to TRBJ1-2; D remains unclear. The CDR3 loop spans 14 amino acids. Per the germline V gene, CDR1 is MNHEY and CDR2 is SMNVEV (reference sequence). V was cut by 8 bases and J by 8 bases, with 21 bases left in between. The CDR3 region is CASRSSVPAIGYTF. The CDR3 nucleotides are TGTGCCAGCCGGTCGTCGGTTCCCGCTATAGGCTACACCTTC.

The V and J genes are TRBV6-1 and TRBJ1-4; 7 bases line up with TRBD1. This CDR3 has 16 residues. V lost 0 bases to trimming and J lost 8 bases; unmatched junction nucleotides: 9. Per the germline V gene, CDR1 is MNHNS and CDR2 is SASEGT. The CDR3 spells CASSEARGGAGEKLFF. DNA of the CDR3: TGTGCCAGCAGTGAAGCCCGAGGGGGCGCGGGAGAAAAACTGTTTTTT.

The chain recombines TRBV27 with TRBJ2-1, with 8 bases that match TRBD2. The trim removed 6 bases at V and 4 bases at J, leaving 5 bases unmatched. The CDR3 is 14 amino acids. CDR1 is MNHEY and CDR2 is SMNVEV in the germline V gene (reference sequence). The CDR3 protein is CASSVGGAYNEQFF. CDR3 DNA: TGTGCCAGCAGCGTCGGGGGGGCGTACAATGAGCAGTTCTTC.

The chain is built from TRBV7-6 and TRBJ1-5, with 7 positions matching TRBD1. Germline CDR1 is SGHVS and CDR2 is FNYEAQ. V trimming: 1 base; J trimming: 4 bases; junction bases outside the gene matches: 4. The CDR3 is made up of 15 amino acids. CDR3 sequence: CASSLGAGGNQPQHF. CDR3 coding DNA: TGTGCCAGCAGCTTAGGGGCAGGGGGGAATCAGCCCCAGCATTTT.

The chain combines TRBV4-2 with TRBJ2-3; D uncertain. The germline V gene has CDR1 LGHNA and CDR2 YNFKEQ. V dropped 0 bases and J dropped 2 bases, with 15 bases sitting between them. The CDR3 sequence is 17 residues long. The CDR3 region is CASSQDLPAKDTDTQYF. CDR3 bases: TGTGCCAGCAGCCAAGATTTACCAGCGAAGGACACAGATACGCAGTATTTT.

The chain recombines TRBV4-3 with TRBJ2-3, with 11 nucleotides matching TRBD1. CDR1 is LGHNA, CDR2 YSLEER, per germline. Germline trimming cut 0 bases from V and 4 bases from J; bases unmatched to any gene: 0. The CDR3 has 15 amino acids. In DNA, the CDR3 is TGCGCCAGCAGCCAAGAGGACAGGGGGCCAGATACGCAGTATTTT. Translation gives CASSQEDRGPDTQYF.

This chain connects TRBV6-6 to TRBJ2-2; D is perhaps TRBD1 (5 bases). This CDR3 has 16 residues. Trimming left V 11 bases short and J 0 bases short, with 19 bases between. Germline V gives CDR1 MNHNY, CDR2 SVGAGI (reference sequence). CDR3 DNA: TGTGCCGTTCAAGTGACAGTGACCGCGAACACCGGGGAGCTGTTTTTT. Translating it yields CAVQVTVTANTGELFF.